Listed here are 30 T cell receptor beta chains from one sample, sequenced in a study of T cells in Graves' hyperthyroidism and ophthalmopathy. Template material for amplifying TCR beta CDR3 regions consisted of RNA transcripts. HTBI primers were the set used in a first-round RT-PCR of the TCR CDR3. TCRdb used MiXCR to reprocess the multiplex PCR reads, holding one entry per CDR3 protein. The top ten clones hold approximately 13% of a sample with 450,000 to 600,000 distinct CDR3 sequences, roughly 15% of them seen once. Material for sequencing was blood. Receptors originate from a middle-aged woman with Graves' hyperthyroidism.

This clonotype was detected only a few times. The chain has TRBV9 and TRBJ2-5; 8 bases align to TRBD1. The CDR3 consists of 15 residues. V dropped 4 bases and J dropped 5; count of bases not matched to a gene: 10. The germline CDR1 and CDR2 sequences are SGDLS and YYNGEE. DNA for the CDR3: TGTGCCAGCAGCCCAAGGACAGGGATGTGGGAGACCCAGTACTTC. Its translation: CASSPRTGMWETQYF.

There are many counts of this clonotype. This CDR3 reads CASSRPSGSNEQFF. In DNA form, the CDR3 reads TGTGCCAGCAGCCGCCCTAGCGGGTCCAATGAGCAGTTCTTC. The chain recombines TRBV3-1 with TRBJ2-1; 8 bases agree with TRBD2. After removal of 4 bases from V and 6 bases from J, the junction contained 5 bases not matched to a gene. Germline V gene data show CDR1 as LGHDT and CDR2 as YNNKEL (reference sequence). The CDR3 is made up of 14 amino acids.

This clonotype was seen more than once but under ten times. The chain links TRBV7-2 to TRBJ2-5, with 16 nucleotides matching TRBD2. V was pared by 2 bases and J by 3 bases, with 6 bases of the junction left unmatched. This CDR3 has 18 residues. Germline lookup yields CDR1 SGHTA and CDR2 FQGNSA. CDR3 residues: CASSLTPGLAGGKETQYF. CDR3 in DNA: TGTGCCAGCAGCTTAACCCCGGGACTAGCGGGAGGGAAAGAGACCCAGTACTTC.

V and J are TRBV11-2 and TRBJ1-4, with 7 bases matching TRBD1. There are 14 residues in the CDR3. Germline CDR1 SGHAT, CDR2 FQNNGV. The junction had 11 bases not matched to a gene; V was cut back by 8 bases and J by 8 bases. Here the CDR3 DNA reads TGTGCCAGCTCCGTTGGAGGGGGCGAGGAAAAACTGTTTTTT. It codes for CASSVGGGEEKLFF.

This clonotype has at least ten counts. V usage is TRBV6-1 and J usage is TRBJ1-1, with TRBD1 identical over 7 bases. This CDR3 region has 13 residues. V was clipped by 5 bases and J by 4 bases; unmatched bases: 4. The germline gives CDR1 MNHNS, CDR2 SASEGT. CDR3 nucleotide sequence: TGTGCCAGCAGTTTCACAGGGGTCACTGAAGCTTTCTTT. Translation: CASSFTGVTEAFF.

About this clonotype: Sequence at one end of the junction differs from germline and may be a read error. The V and J genes are TRBV6-1 and TRBJ1-1, with 8 bases lining up with TRBD1. The CDR3 covers 14 residues. Germline CDR1 and CDR2: MNHNS and SASEGT. The CDR3 protein is CASNPNPGGTEAFF. Here the CDR3 DNA reads TGTGCCAGCAACCCTAACCCAGGGGGCACTGAAGCTTTTTTT.

The chain couples TRBV5-1 to TRBJ2-1; TRBD1 matches 9 bases. Germline lookup yields CDR1 SGHRS and CDR2 YFSETQ. The V gene end was trimmed by 1 base and the J gene end by 4 bases; junction bases not matched to a gene: 9. CDR3 length: 17 residues. CDR3 loop: CASSLSPGTGTYNEQFF. CDR3 in DNA: TGCGCCAGCAGCTTGAGCCCCGGGACAGGGACATACAATGAGCAGTTCTTC.

On this clonotype itself: A read error may account for a junction end that differs from germline. The genes are TRBV4-1 and TRBJ1-5; D is undetermined. The CDR3 consists of 15 residues. From germline, CDR1 is MGHRA and CDR2 YSYEKL. CDR3 loop: CASRDLDGSSQPQHF. For the CDR3, the DNA is TGCGCCAGCAGGGACTTGGACGGTAGCAGTCAGCCCCAGCATTTT.

For this clonotype: This clone may be a read error of a much larger clone one base away. The rearrangement links TRBV7-2 to TRBJ2-7, with TRBD2 identical over 8 bases. This CDR3 is 17 amino acids long. Germline CDR1 reads SGHTA; CDR2 reads FQGNSA. CDR3 DNA sequence: TGTGTCAGCAGCCTCAGGGAGATAGCGGGATTCCCCTACGAGCAGTACTTC. It specifies CVSSLREIAGFPYEQYF.

There are many counts of this clonotype. V is TRBV6-1 and J is TRBJ2-1, with 9 bases lining up with TRBD2. The V gene end was trimmed by 5 bases and the J gene end by 9 bases; junction bases not matched to a gene: 11. Germline V gene sequence: CDR1 MNHNS, CDR2 SASEGT. The CDR3 totals 15 residues. The CDR3 here is CASSQLAGGFGEQFF. CDR3 nucleotide sequence: TGTGCCAGCAGTCAACTAGCGGGTGGGTTCGGTGAGCAGTTCTTC.

This clonotype has at least ten counts. The chain combines TRBV20-1 with TRBJ2-7; a possible D gene is TRBD2 (6 bases). The germline V gene encodes CDR1 DFQATT and CDR2 SNEGSKA (reference sequence). The CDR3 consists of 13 residues. Trimming took 6 bases from V and 2 from J, leaving 14 bases between them. The CDR3 nucleotides are TGCAGTGCCAGGTCTAGCGTAACCTACGAGCAGTACTTC. Translated: CSARSSVTYEQYF.

This clonotype was detected many times. J is TRBJ1-3 and V is TRBV12-3 or TRBV12-4; D remains ambiguous. V was shortened by 0 bases and J by 3 bases, with 9 bases between the two germline ends. This CDR3 spans 15 amino acids. The chain's CDR3 is CASSLAVDLGNTIYF. In DNA form, the CDR3 reads TGTGCCAGCAGTTTAGCGGTGGATCTTGGAAACACCATATATTTT.

The chain couples TRBV9 to TRBJ2-7; 10 positions agree with TRBD2. The germline V gene encodes CDR1 SGDLS and CDR2 YYNGEE. The CDR3 runs 15 residues. V shed 0 bases and J 8 bases; nucleotides not matched to a gene: 8. This chain's CDR3 is CASSVGTSGAQKQYF. In DNA, the CDR3 is TGTGCCAGCAGCGTAGGGACTAGCGGCGCTCAGAAGCAGTACTTC.

This clonotype was counted at least ten times. Relative to the germline gene, one junction end is altered; a read error may explain this. The rearrangement uses TRBV5-1 and TRBJ2-2, with D possibly TRBD1 on 5 matching bases. The germline V gene has CDR1 SGHRS and CDR2 YFSETQ. This CDR3 has 13 residues. CDR3 amino acids: CASSLDSTGELFF. CDR3 nucleotide sequence: TGTGCCAGCAGCCTAGACAGTACCGGGGAGCTGTTTTTT.

This clonotype was found many times. The chain combines TRBV7-8 with TRBJ2-1, with no clear D. With 1 base removed from V and 9 bases from J, the gap between germline ends came to 7 bases. The CDR3 sequence is 12 residues long. Germline CDR1 is SGHVS and CDR2 is FQNEAQ. CDR3 amino acids: CASSLEWVEQFF. CDR3 bases: TGTGCCAGCAGCTTAGAGTGGGTTGAGCAGTTCTTC. Combining the CDR3 with reference TRBV7-8 and TRBJ2-1 gives the whole variable domain GAGVSQSPRYKVAKRGQDVALRCDPISGHVSLFWYQQALGQGPEFLTYFQNEAQLDKSGLPSDRFFAERPEGSVSTLKIQRTQQEDSAVYLCASSLEWVEQFFGPGTRLTVL.

This clonotype has only a few counts. The chain employs TRBV20-1 and TRBJ2-5; the D gene is possibly TRBD1 (5 bases). In germline, CDR1 is DFQATT, CDR2 SNEGSKA (reference sequence). V gave up 6 bases and J gave up 2 bases, with 22 bases separating them. CDR3 length: 16 residues. The CDR3 nucleotides are TGCAGTGCCCCCAGACCGACAGATGAAACTCAAGAGACCCAGTACTTC. Translation gives CSAPRPTDETQETQYF.

Comment on this clonotype: This may arise from a read error, as a much more abundant clone is one base away. Without the conserved terminal phenylalanine or tryptophan, this CDR3 likely stems from a read error. This chain links TRBV5-1 with TRBJ2-3; D not resolved. Germline values: CDR1 SGHRS, CDR2 YFSETQ. V lost 0 bases, J lost 1 base, and 9 bases lay in between. This CDR3 contains 15 residues. The CDR3 loop reads CASSLVAEGTDTQYL. CDR3 DNA: TGCGCCAGCAGCTTGGTGGCAGAAGGCACAGATACGCAGTATCTT.

The chain recombines TRBV14 with TRBJ2-2, with 7 bases identical to TRBD1. The CDR3 contains 15 residues. The germline V gene has CDR1 SGHDN and CDR2 FVKESK. Trimming took 3 bases from V and 4 from J; bases not matched to a gene: 5. The DNA for the CDR3 is TGTGCCAGCAGCCAGATGTCAGGGGGCACCGGGGAGCTGTTTTTT. Amino acid sequence: CASSQMSGGTGELFF.

This clonotype was counted at least ten times. The chain couples TRBV5-8 to TRBJ2-1; D call uncertain. With 0 bases removed from V and 2 bases from J, the gap between germline ends came to 6 bases. Germline V gene sequence: CDR1 SGHTS, CDR2 YDEGEE. The CDR3 runs to 14 residues. CDR3 loop: CASSLGQTYNEQFF. CDR3 in DNA: TGTGCCAGCAGCTTGGGGCAGACCTACAATGAGCAGTTCTTC.

This clonotype has at least ten counts. V usage is TRBV6-1 and J usage is TRBJ2-1, with D possibly matching TRBD2 (6 bases). Germline-derived CDR1 and CDR2 are MNHNS and SASEGT. This CDR3 is 13 amino acids long. With 6 bases removed from V and 7 bases from J, the gap between germline ends came to 13 bases. CDR3 amino acids: CASRPSSANEQFF. In DNA form, the CDR3 reads TGTGCCAGCAGGCCGTCTAGCGCAAATGAGCAGTTCTTC.

This clonotype occurred many times. The genes are TRBV5-1 and TRBJ2-1; D might be TRBD1 or TRBD2, each matching 8 bases. CDR1 and CDR2 from the germline V gene are SGHRS and YFSETQ. Trimming shortened V by 3 bases and J by 1 base, and 26 bases separated the two germline ends. The CDR3 loop spans 20 amino acids. The CDR3 DNA reads TGCGCCAGCAGCTCTAGGGGGACAGGACTTACTAGCGGTTCCTACAATGAGCAGTTCTTC. Translating gives CASSSRGTGLTSGSYNEQFF.

This clonotype was detected ten times or more. This chain joins TRBV30 and TRBJ1-1, with D maybe TRBD1 (5 bases). V was cut by 5 bases and J by 1 base, with 8 bases left in between. CDR3 length: 12 residues. Germline V gene lookup returns CDR1 GTSNPN and CDR2 SVGIG (reference sequence). The CDR3 DNA reads TGTGCCTGGGGGGGGGGGAACACTGAAGCTTTCTTT. Its protein product is CAWGGGNTEAFF.

This clonotype has ten or more counts. DNA for the CDR3: TGTGCCAGCAGTTTATCCGATCAAACGACAGTGATCTCCTACGAGCAGTACTTC. It specifies CASSLSDQTTVISYEQYF. The J gene is TRBJ2-7, the V gene TRBV28; tentatively, D is TRBD1 (5 bases). CDR3 length: 18 residues. From germline, CDR1 is MDHEN and CDR2 SYDVKM. V gave up 1 base and J gave up 0 bases, with 19 bases separating them.

This clonotype was recorded at least ten times. This chain connects TRBV6-2 or TRBV6-3 to TRBJ2-2, with D hard to call. Germline V gene sequence: CDR1 MNHEY, CDR2 SVGEGT. The CDR3 length is 15 residues. Trimming cost V 8 bases and J 4 bases, with 17 bases left between them. CDR3 protein: CASSLPMGGTGELFF. CDR3 coding DNA: TGTGCCAGCTCCCTTCCGATGGGCGGCACCGGGGAGCTGTTTTTT.

This clonotype has a count of ten or more. The chain carries TRBV12-3 or TRBV12-4 and TRBJ2-7; D possibly matches TRBD1 or TRBD2 (5 bases each). The CDR3 loop spans 13 amino acids. Trimming shortened V by 6 bases and J by 5 bases, and 14 bases separated the two germline ends. In DNA form, the CDR3 reads TGTGCCAGCAGCCCTGGGACCGCTCACGAGCAGTACTTC. It translates to CASSPGTAHEQYF.

This clonotype has at least ten counts. This chain uses TRBV28 with TRBJ2-7; the D gene is possibly TRBD2 (5 bases). Germline loops: CDR1 MDHEN, CDR2 SYDVKM. V lost 6 bases and J 0 bases, leaving 15 bases between the germline ends. This CDR3 is built from 15 residues. CDR3 nucleotides: TGTGCCAGCAGCTCTCACCAGCTAGCCTCCTACGAGCAGTACTTC. It yields the protein CASSSHQLASYEQYF.

This clonotype was counted at least ten times. The rearrangement links TRBV3-1 to TRBJ2-5; 9 nucleotides agree with TRBD2. Germline loops: CDR1 LGHDT, CDR2 YNNKEL (reference sequence). The CDR3 length is 16 residues. The ends lost 5 bases at V and 1 base at J; junction bases unmatched: 8. This CDR3 reads CASSIQAGGPQETQYF. As DNA, the CDR3 is TGTGCCAGCAGCATTCAAGCGGGAGGCCCCCAAGAGACCCAGTACTTC.

This clonotype showed up many times. This chain joins TRBV7-2 and TRBJ2-1, with 11 bases identical to TRBD2. V lost 5 bases, J lost 9 bases, and 9 bases stayed unmatched. Germline CDR1 SGHTA, CDR2 FQGNSA. CDR3 size: 15 residues. The CDR3 nucleotides are TGTGCCAGCAGCACCAGACTAGCGGGACGGGGTGAGCAGTTCTTC. It yields the protein CASSTRLAGRGEQFF.

This clonotype has at least ten counts. This sequence joins TRBV7-3 and TRBJ2-3, with D possibly called TRBD1 or TRBD2 (5 bases each). This CDR3 has 18 residues. Trimming stripped 5 bases from V and 0 bases from J, with 21 bases between. Germline assignment: CDR1 SGHTA and CDR2 FQGTGA. CDR3 sequence (DNA): TGTGCCAGCAGCACGTCCGTGTGGGACGGCAGTAGCACAGATACGCAGTATTTT. This codes for CASSTSVWDGSSTDTQYF.

Note on this clonotype: Its ends do not fully match the called genes, so a read error is possible. V is TRBV5-1 and J is TRBJ2-7, with TRBD1 as a possible D gene (6 bases). Germline-derived CDR1 and CDR2 are SGHRS and YFSETQ. The CDR3 consists of 13 residues. In DNA form, the CDR3 reads TGCGCCAGCAGTTATGGACAGCCCTACGAGCAGCACTTC. Translating it yields CASSYGQPYEQHF.